The clone carrying this TCR beta chain has more than one count but fewer than ten. Antigen unknown. The data were obtained in a study of T-cell memory formation after mild COVID-19. Whole-study findings and limits: CD4+ bias marked clones expanding day 15 to 37, unlike balanced contracting clones.

Constant-segment primers were used for 5'RACE, and the resulting TCR alpha and TCR beta cDNA libraries carried sample barcodes and UMIs. TCRdb re-derived calls from the 5' RACE reads in MiXCR, one entry per CDR3 protein. The sample holds some 46,000 distinct CDR3 sequences; around 6.1% are singletons and the top ten take roughly 0.79%. From germline, CDR1 is MNHEY and CDR2 SMNVEV (reference sequence). Losses at the gene ends were 4 bases for V and 7 bases for J; bases not matched to a gene: 3. The CDR3 spans 12 residues. The source material was PBMCs or a T cell subset sorted from them (not recorded which). The TCR comes from an adult who had mild COVID-19 (a few samples of this study predate the infection). Cell type and time point are not known. The chain couples TRBV27 to TRBJ1-2; 7 bases fit TRBD1. CDR3 sequence reads: CASSSQGFGYTF. CDR3 DNA: TGTGCCAGCAGTTCACAGGGGTTTGGCTACACCTTC.